A selection of T cell receptor beta chains follows, all from one sample in a study of T cells in Graves' hyperthyroidism and ophthalmopathy. TCRdb re-derived calls from the multiplex PCR reads in MiXCR, one entry per CDR3 protein. The table records hundreds of thousands of distinct CDR3 sequences, 38% of them present only once. Sequencing was carried out using blood. The receptors stem from a man between 18 and 29 years old with Graves' hyperthyroidism. CDR3s include the opening cysteine and the closing phenylalanine or tryptophan. The order of the fields is CDR3 DNA, CDR3 protein, D gene, J gene, CDR3 length, V gene, clone size. D genes are given only for firm matches. Clone size is given for some rows only: seen once, a few or many times, or a class if the clone is expanded.

TGTGCCAGCAGCCCCTATCTACAGGCCTATAGCAATCAGCCCCAGCATTTT CASSPYLQAYSNQPQHF NA TRBJ1-5 17 TRBV7-2 NA
TGCAGTGCTAGACCGAGGAGAACTAGCGGGAGTTACGAGCAGTACTTC CSARPRRTSGSYEQYF TRBD2 TRBJ2-7 16 TRBV20-1 NA
TGTGCCAGCAGTCAGGGGGAGGAAGCTTTCTTT CASSQGEEAFF TRBD1 TRBJ1-1 11 TRBV25-1 NA
TGCAGTGCTAGCGTTTTCGGGACAGGGGGAATCCTCAATGAAAAACTGTTTTTT CSASVFGTGGILNEKLFF TRBD1 TRBJ1-4 18 TRBV20-1 NA
TGCAGCGTTCCAATGGGCACTGAAGCTTTCTTT CSVPMGTEAFF NA TRBJ1-1 11 TRBV29-1 many
TGTGCCAGCAGCCACAGGGACCACGAGCAGTACTTC CASSHRDHEQYF NA TRBJ2-7 12 TRBV13 NA
TGCAGCGCCGGCCCCTCTGGAAACACCATATATTTT CSAGPSGNTIYF NA TRBJ1-3 12 TRBV29-1 many
TGCGCCAGCAGCCAAGACCAGGGACTAGCGGTAGGCTACGAGCAGTACTTC CASSQDQGLAVGYEQYF TRBD2 TRBJ2-7 17 TRBV7-9 NA
TGTGCCACCAGCAGAGATCAAAGTAGAACGCAGTATTTT CATSRDQSRTQYF NA TRBJ2-3 13 TRBV15 NA
TGTGCCAGCAGCTCCAGACAGGGGGAGATCGGGGAGCTGTTTTTT CASSSRQGEIGELFF TRBD1 TRBJ2-2 15 TRBV7-8 NA
TGTGCCAGCAGTTTAGGGGGCGGCCTGTTCTTC CASSLGGGLFF NA TRBJ1-2 11 TRBV12-3/TRBV12-4 many
TGTGCCACCAGCAGAGCCCCGGGATCAGCCGGCGAGCAGTTCTTC CATSRAPGSAGEQFF NA TRBJ2-1 15 TRBV15 NA
TGTGCCAGCATGGCGGGGCGGAGGAATGGCGGGGAGCTGTTTTTT CASMAGRRNGGELFF NA TRBJ2-2 15 TRBV2 few
TGCAGTGCTAGGTGGACTGAAGCTTTCTTT CSARWTEAFF NA TRBJ1-1 10 TRBV20-1 many
TGTGCCAGCAGCGAGCTTCAGGGGGATGAGCAGTTCTTC CASSELQGDEQFF TRBD1 TRBJ2-1 13 TRBV9 NA
TGCGCCAGCAGCCAAGAGAGGAGGGGAGCCACTGAAGCTTTCTTT CASSQERRGATEAFF NA TRBJ1-1 15 TRBV7-9 NA
TGTGCCACCACTGCGGGAGACCAAGAGACCCAGTACTTC CATTAGDQETQYF TRBD2 TRBJ2-5 13 TRBV24-1 many
TGTGCCAGCAGCGTAGATCCCAGCAATCAGCCCCAGCATTTT CASSVDPSNQPQHF NA TRBJ1-5 14 TRBV9 NA
TGTGCCAGCAGCGTGGGGTATTCGGGACAGGAGAACCCCTACGAGCAGTACTTC CASSVGYSGQENPYEQYF TRBD1 TRBJ2-7 18 TRBV9 NA
TGTGCCAGCAACTTAAGGCAGGGACCCCTCTACGAGCAGTACTTC CASNLRQGPLYEQYF NA TRBJ2-7 15 TRBV7-9 NA
TGTGCCAGCTCTCAAAGGGGGCCAGATACGCAGTATTTT CASSQRGPDTQYF TRBD1 TRBJ2-3 13 TRBV2 NA
TGCGCCAGCAGCTTGGTTCGGGGAGCCGGGGCCAACGTCCTGACTTTC CASSLVRGAGANVLTF NA TRBJ2-6 16 TRBV5-1 many
TGTGCCAGTAGTCTAACAGGGAAGAGCAATCAGCCCCAGCATTTT CASSLTGKSNQPQHF NA TRBJ1-5 15 TRBV19 NA
TGTGCCAGCAGCGTAACACAGGGAGGGGAGCTGTTTTTT CASSVTQGGELFF NA TRBJ2-2 13 TRBV9 once
TGTGCCAGCAGCCCGGACGGATGGACTGAAGCTTTCTTT CASSPDGWTEAFF NA TRBJ1-1 13 TRBV3-1 NA
TGTGCCACCAGCAGAGATGTAGGGGGAAAAGGCTACACCTTC CATSRDVGGKGYTF NA TRBJ1-2 14 TRBV15 NA
TGTGCCAGCAGTCCAACAGAACAGGGTTACACCGGGGAGCTGTTTTTT CASSPTEQGYTGELFF NA TRBJ2-2 16 TRBV7-9 NA
TGTGCCACCAGCAGAGATCAAGGGGCAGCAGAGACCCAGTACTTC CATSRDQGAAETQYF NA TRBJ2-5 15 TRBV15 many
TGCGCCAGCACCCTGAGCACTAGCGGGGGTTACAACGAGCAGTACTTC CASTLSTSGGYNEQYF TRBD2 TRBJ2-7 16 TRBV5-1 NA
TGCGCCAGCAGCCAAGCGAGGGGACTAGACTACGAGCAGTACTTC CASSQARGLDYEQYF TRBD2 TRBJ2-7 15 TRBV4-1 NA
TGTGCCAGCAGTTCCTTGCCTTCTGACAGCGGCTATGGCTACACCTTC CASSSLPSDSGYGYTF NA TRBJ1-2 16 TRBV6-2/TRBV6-3 NA
TGTGCCAGCAATTCAGCGGGAGGGGACGAGACCCAGTACTTC CASNSAGGDETQYF TRBD2 TRBJ2-5 14 TRBV12-3/TRBV12-4 NA
TGTGCCAGCAGGGTTACCCTTAGGTGGCGGGAGACCCAGTACTTC CASRVTLRWRETQYF NA TRBJ2-5 15 TRBV9 few
TGTGCCACCAGCAGAGGAGGGACTAGCGCCCAACTGGAGCAGTACTTC CATSRGGTSAQLEQYF TRBD2 TRBJ2-7 16 TRBV15 many
TGTGCCAGCCAAGAGAGCCGCGGAGCCAATTCACCCCTCCACTTT CASQESRGANSPLHF NA TRBJ1-6 15 TRBV2 NA
TGCGCCAGCAGCCAAGATCCGGTAGGAGTCACTGAAGCTTTCTTT CASSQDPVGVTEAFF NA TRBJ1-1 15 TRBV4-1 NA
TGTGCCAGTAGTACCCTAACAAGGGGGAGGACTGAAGCTTTCTTT CASSTLTRGRTEAFF NA TRBJ1-1 15 TRBV19 many
TGTGCCAGCAGTCCAATGGGGGCAGGATCACCCCTCCACTTT CASSPMGAGSPLHF NA TRBJ1-6 14 TRBV6-6 many
TGTGCCAGCAGCACCCCCGCGGCGAAAGAGAAGAGTTCACCCCTCCACTTT CASSTPAAKEKSSPLHF NA TRBJ1-6 17 TRBV7-9 NA
TGTGCCAGCACCATACTCAAGGACACCGGGGAGCTGTTTTTT CASTILKDTGELFF NA TRBJ2-2 14 TRBV9 many
TGTGCCTGGAGTGTGACAGGGGGGTTCGGGGAGACCCAGTACTTC CAWSVTGGFGETQYF TRBD1 TRBJ2-5 15 TRBV11-2 NA
TGTGCCAGCAGCTCGCCGGGACAGACCTACGAGCAGTACTTC CASSSPGQTYEQYF TRBD1 TRBJ2-7 14 TRBV7-8 many
TGTGCCAGCAGCTGGGACAGGGGAACTAATGAAAAACTGTTTTTT CASSWDRGTNEKLFF TRBD1 TRBJ1-4 15 TRBV11-2 few
TGTGCCAGCAGCCCGCGATACGACCGGAAGGATGGCTACACCTTC CASSPRYDRKDGYTF NA TRBJ1-2 15 TRBV5-4 NA
TGTGCCAGCAGCCAAGATCTGGTCCAAGAGACCCAGTACTTC CASSQDLVQETQYF NA TRBJ2-5 14 TRBV14 few
TGCAGCGTGGAGACAGGGGAAAGAAACACCTTC CSVETGERNTF TRBD1 TRBJ1-2 11 TRBV29-1 NA
TGTGCCAGCAGCCAGATCCTACAGGGGGCGCCTGAAGCTTTCTTT CASSQILQGAPEAFF TRBD1 TRBJ1-1 15 TRBV9 NA